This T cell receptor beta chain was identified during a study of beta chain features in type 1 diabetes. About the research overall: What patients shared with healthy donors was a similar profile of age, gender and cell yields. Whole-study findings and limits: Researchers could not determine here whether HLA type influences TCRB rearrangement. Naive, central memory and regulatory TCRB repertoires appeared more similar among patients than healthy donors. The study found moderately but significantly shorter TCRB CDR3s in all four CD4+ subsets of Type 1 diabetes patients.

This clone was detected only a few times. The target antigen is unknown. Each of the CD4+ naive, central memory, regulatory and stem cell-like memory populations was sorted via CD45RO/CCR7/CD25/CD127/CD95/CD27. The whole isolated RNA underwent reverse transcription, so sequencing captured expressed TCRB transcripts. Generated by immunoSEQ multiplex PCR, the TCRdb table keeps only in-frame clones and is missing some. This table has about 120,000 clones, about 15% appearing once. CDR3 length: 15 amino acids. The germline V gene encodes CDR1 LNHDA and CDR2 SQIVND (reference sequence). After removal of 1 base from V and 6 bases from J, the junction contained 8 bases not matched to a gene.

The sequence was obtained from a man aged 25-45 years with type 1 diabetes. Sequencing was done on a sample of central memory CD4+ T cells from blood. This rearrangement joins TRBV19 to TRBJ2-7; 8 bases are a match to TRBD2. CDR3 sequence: CASSIGGGTGREQYF. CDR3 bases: TGTGCCAGTAGTATAGGCGGGGGGACCGGGCGCGAGCAGTACTTC.